These 20 T cell receptor beta chains came from one sample sequenced in a study of glioma-infiltrating T cells. Using RNA template, CDR3s of TCR alpha and beta were amplified with iRepertoire arm-PCR. TCRdb reprocessed the multiplex PCR reads via MiXCR and lists one record per CDR3 protein. The repertoire holds 100,000 to 150,000 distinct CDR3 sequences, with approximately 25% as singletons. The specimen sequenced was glioma tissue, nonneoplastic brain tissue, or PBMCs (not recorded which). The receptors derive from a human donor with low-grade glioma or glioblastoma, undergoing nonglioma brain surgery, or in good health (not recorded which).

This clonotype has at least ten counts. The chain has TRBV4-1 and TRBJ2-7; D not resolved. V was shortened by 1 base and J by 0 bases, with 13 bases between the two germline ends. This CDR3 region has 16 residues. Germline V CDR1 and CDR2: MGHRA, YSYEKL. The CDR3, as DNA: TGCGCCAGCAGCCAAGCAGGCAGGTTAGCCTCCTACGAGCAGTACTTC. Translating gives CASSQAGRLASYEQYF.

V and J are TRBV4-2 and TRBJ2-2; D is possibly TRBD1 (6 bases). CDR1 is LGHNA and CDR2 is YNFKEQ in the germline V gene. This CDR3 region has 14 residues. V lost 3 bases and J 5 bases, leaving 10 bases between the germline ends. The CDR3 loop is CASSHLGGTGELFF. CDR3 bases: TGTGCCAGCAGCCATTTAGGGGGAACCGGGGAGCTGTTTTTT.

Comment on this clonotype: The junction departs from the called germline gene at one end, perhaps through a read error. In DNA, the CDR3 is TGTGCCCGCAGTTTACGTGGTAGCAATCAGCCCCCGCATTTT. As protein: CARSLRGSNQPPHF. The chain is built from TRBV27 and TRBJ1-5; D not resolved. Germline CDR1 and CDR2: MNHEY and SMNVEV (reference sequence). CDR3 length equals 14 residues.

This clonotype was picked up many times. This chain connects TRBV20-1 to TRBJ2-7, with D possibly matching TRBD1 (6 bases). Germline assignment: CDR1 DFQATT and CDR2 SNEGSKA (reference sequence). Trimming removed 5 bases at V and 5 bases at J, with 16 bases between. The CDR3 has 13 residues. This CDR3 reads CSADRTEGDEQYF. The CDR3 DNA is TGCAGTGCTGACCGGACAGAAGGAGACGAGCAGTACTTC.

At least ten counts were recorded for this clonotype. The V and J genes are TRBV11-1 and TRBJ2-3; D is ambiguous. The germline gives CDR1 SGHAT, CDR2 FQDESV (reference sequence). Trimming cost V 5 bases and J 4 bases, with 16 bases left between them. The CDR3 totals 15 residues. The CDR3 sequence: CASSVKGHYPDTQYF. The CDR3 coding sequence is TGTGCCAGCAGCGTAAAAGGCCACTACCCAGATACGCAGTATTTT.

The chain's CDR3 is CASSLSPLLGNSPLHF. As DNA, the CDR3 is TGTGCCAGCAGCTTGTCCCCGCTCTTGGGGAATTCACCCCTCCACTTT. The chain combines TRBV5-4 with TRBJ1-6; D unclear. Germline assignment: CDR1 SGHNT and CDR2 YYREEE (reference sequence). The CDR3 runs to 16 residues. Deletions cut 1 base from V and 7 bases from J, with 15 bases between.

Regarding this clonotype: The junction and the germline gene differ at one end; a read error may be behind it. The chain carries TRBV15 and TRBJ2-1; maybe TRBD2 (5 bases). The CDR3 has 15 residues. Germline V gene sequence: CDR1 LNHNV, CDR2 YYDKDF (reference sequence). The CDR3 DNA reads as TGTGCCACCAGCCAGAGTGGGAGTTCCTACAATGAGCATTTCTTC. Its protein is CATSQSGSSYNEHFF.

Many counts were recorded for this clonotype. The V gene is TRBV5-1, the J gene TRBJ2-3; no reliable D call. CDR3 size: 14 residues. The V end was cut by 1 base, the J end by 2 bases, with 8 bases between. The germline CDR1 and CDR2 sequences are SGHRS and YFSETQ. The CDR3 DNA is TGCGCCAGCAGCTTGTATCCGGACACAGATACGCAGTATTTT. Translation gives CASSLYPDTDTQYF.

This clonotype was found many times. The chain carries TRBV4-1 and TRBJ2-1, with 10 nucleotides matching TRBD2. The V and J ends lost 2 bases and 7 bases, in that order; junction bases with no gene match: 5. There are 15 residues in the CDR3. Per the germline V gene, CDR1 is MGHRA and CDR2 is YSYEKL. CDR3 sequence reads: CASSQLGLARNEQFF. The CDR3 DNA sequence: TGCGCCAGCAGCCAACTGGGACTAGCGAGGAATGAGCAGTTCTTC.

In the case of this clonotype: The germline gene is not matched at one end of the junction; a read error may be the cause. The V call is TRBV6-5, the J call TRBJ2-1, with no clear D. The CDR3 is 14 residues long. Looked up from germline, CDR1 is MNHEY and CDR2 is SVGAGI. This chain's CDR3 is CASSYSAGPGRQSF. In DNA, the CDR3 is TGTGCCAGCAGTTACTCGGCAGGCCCGGGTAGGCAGTCCTTC.

This chain joins TRBV2 and TRBJ1-1; D gene ambiguous. The CDR3 extends over 13 amino acids. V lost 7 bases, J lost 0 bases, and 9 bases lay in between. Germline CDR1 SNHLY, CDR2 FYNNEI. CDR3 coding DNA: TGTGCCAGCACGAGGAACATGAACACTGAAGCTTTCTTT. This gives the protein CASTRNMNTEAFF.

In its sample, this clonotype was seen a few times. The rearrangement joins TRBV29-1 to TRBJ2-7; 8 bases are shared with TRBD1. The germline V gene has CDR1 SQVTM and CDR2 ANQGSEA. Trimming took 7 bases from V and 1 from J; bases not matched to a gene: 9. The CDR3 loop spans 14 amino acids. CDR3 protein: CSASHGTGSYEQYF. The CDR3 DNA reads as TGCAGCGCCTCCCACGGGACAGGATCCTACGAGCAGTACTTC.

The sample holds many counts of this clonotype. V is TRBV20-1 and J is TRBJ2-1; D call uncertain. Germline values: CDR1 DFQATT, CDR2 SNEGSKA (reference sequence). This CDR3 contains 15 residues. Trimming cost V 0 bases and J 0 bases, with 9 bases left between them. The CDR3 loop is CSARDVVSSYNEQFF. DNA for the CDR3: TGCAGTGCTAGAGATGTAGTGAGCTCCTACAATGAGCAGTTCTTC.

Concerning this clonotype itself: This could be a read error, since a much larger clone is one nucleotide away. The chain couples TRBV7-6 to TRBJ2-5, with TRBD1 as a possible D gene (6 bases). The CDR3 has 13 residues. Germline V gives CDR1 SGHVS, CDR2 FNYEAQ. CDR3 DNA: TGTGCCAGCAGCACACAGGGAATAGAGACCCGGTACTTC. Residues: CASSTQGIETRYF.

V is TRBV2 and J is TRBJ1-1; D uncertain. With 7 bases removed from V and 4 bases from J, the gap between germline ends came to 13 bases. Germline V gene data show CDR1 as SNHLY and CDR2 as FYNNEI. The CDR3 has 13 amino acids. This CDR3 reads CASTRTSSTEAFF. The DNA of the CDR3 is TGTGCCAGCACCAGGACCTCGAGCACTGAAGCTTTCTTT.

The count of this clonotype is one. Because the CDR3's place on the DNA is in doubt, the DNA is left out and the CDR3 is given as listed by TCRdb. The chain carries TRBV5-6 and TRBJ2-3; TRBD1, as called in the table, went unchecked against the DNA. Germline-derived CDR1 and CDR2 are SGHDT and YYEEEE. The CDR3 sequence runs 21 residues, both termini included. The CDR3 spells CASSFYICSVYRDRGTDTQYF.

This clonotype was counted many times. The chain couples TRBV27 to TRBJ1-4, with 9 nucleotides matching TRBD1. Germline V gives CDR1 MNHEY, CDR2 SMNVEV (reference sequence). This CDR3 is built from 15 residues. The V gene end was trimmed by 6 bases and the J gene end by 6 bases; junction bases not matched to a gene: 8. CDR3 in amino acids: CASSRGDRGDEKLFF. The CDR3 DNA reads as TGTGCCAGCAGCCGTGGAGACAGGGGGGATGAAAAACTGTTTTTT.

V gene TRBV7-6 combines with J gene TRBJ2-1; D gene ambiguous. Germline lookup yields CDR1 SGHVS and CDR2 FNYEAQ. The CDR3 has 15 residues. Trimming cost V 8 bases and J 0 bases, with 14 bases left between them. This CDR3 reads CASRPTYSSYNEQFF. In DNA form, the CDR3 reads TGTGCCAGCCGCCCGACGTATAGCTCCTACAATGAGCAGTTCTTC.

This chain joins TRBV6-2 or TRBV6-3 and TRBJ1-2, with D perhaps TRBD1 (6 bases). V was trimmed by 5 bases and J by 8 bases, leaving 15 bases between them. Germline V gene lookup returns CDR1 MNHEY and CDR2 SVGEGT. This CDR3 spans 13 amino acids. CDR3 bases: TGTGCCAGCAGTGCTTCAGGGGCGCAGGGCTACACCTTC. This encodes CASSASGAQGYTF.

This clonotype was recorded at least ten times. The chain is built from TRBV7-8 and TRBJ1-4; no firm D call. This CDR3 contains 15 residues. Per the germline V gene, CDR1 is SGHVS and CDR2 is FQNEAQ. With 3 bases removed from V and 7 bases from J, the gap between germline ends came to 15 bases. The CDR3 sequence is CASSFSLTMGEKLFF. The CDR3 nucleotides are TGTGCCAGCAGCTTTTCCCTCACAATGGGTGAAAAACTGTTTTTT.